These 27 T cell receptor beta chains came from one sample sequenced in a study of control samples from healthy donors and cancer patients. Repertoires were generated with immunoSEQ multiplex PCR, while TCRdb's copy carries only in-frame clones and drops some. The table records 90,000 to 110,000 clones, approximately 90% of them present only once. Source material: blood. The receptors originated from a human donor in good health. The donor label of this sample is uncertain.

DNA for the CDR3: TGCGCCAGCAGCCTGACCCCAGGGGGGGCCGGGTGGACGCAGTATTTT. It encodes CASSLTPGGAGWTQYF. This chain connects TRBV5-1 to TRBJ2-3; tentatively, D is TRBD1 or TRBD2 (7 bases each). Trimming shortened V by 4 bases and J by 9 bases, and 24 bases separated the two germline ends. The germline V gene encodes CDR1 SGHRS and CDR2 YFSETQ. This CDR3 comprises 16 residues.

This chain links TRBV5-6 with TRBJ2-2, with D perhaps matching TRBD1 (5 bases). CDR1 is SGHDT, CDR2 YYEEEE, per germline. The CDR3 contains 15 residues. V lost 0 bases and J lost 4, with 10 bases in between. This CDR3 reads CASSLVQGGTGELFF. CDR3 DNA: TGTGCCAGCAGCTTGGTTCAGGGCGGCACCGGGGAGCTGTTTTTT. The full variable domain, in which reference TRBV5-6 and TRBJ2-2 provide the parts outside the CDR3, is DAGVTQSPTHLIKTRGQQVTLRCSPKSGHDTVSWYQQALGQGPQFIFQYYEEEERQRGNFPDRFSGHQFPNYSSELNVNALLLGDSALYLCASSLVQGGTGELFFGEGSRLTVL.

CDR3 DNA: TGCGCCAGCAGCTTGGCTCCCGAGGGGGAGACCCAGTACTTC. It codes for CASSLAPEGETQYF. This sequence joins TRBV5-1 and TRBJ2-5, with D perhaps being TRBD1 or TRBD2 (5 bases each). Germline V gene lookup returns CDR1 SGHRS and CDR2 YFSETQ. This CDR3 contains 14 residues. Trimming cost V 0 bases and J 5 bases, with 11 bases left between them.

V and J are TRBV6-6 and TRBJ1-5, with 8 bases lining up with TRBD1. This CDR3 has 14 amino acids. In germline, CDR1 is MNHNY, CDR2 SVGAGI (reference sequence). Trimming took 7 bases from V and 6 from J; bases not matched to a gene: 8. CDR3 region: CASTSGGPGQPQHF. For the CDR3, the DNA is TGTGCCAGCACATCAGGGGGCCCGGGTCAGCCCCAGCATTTT.

The rearrangement joins TRBV7-2 to TRBJ2-3; the D gene is possibly TRBD2 (6 bases). Trimming removed 1 base at V and 3 bases at J, with 20 bases between. CDR1 is SGHTA, CDR2 FQGNSA, per germline. The CDR3 is 18 residues long. CDR3 protein: CASSLGGGVYVATDTQYF. CDR3 nucleotides: TGTGCCAGCAGCTTAGGTGGAGGGGTCTACGTAGCGACAGATACGCAGTATTTT.

This clone is a singleton in its sample. This CDR3 is CASRPSGGPEQYF. The CDR3 DNA follows: TGTGCCAGCAGGCCCTCAGGGGGTCCCGAGCAGTACTTC. This sequence joins TRBV27 and TRBJ2-7; 7 nucleotides agree with TRBD1. The CDR3 runs 13 residues. Germline V gene data show CDR1 as MNHEY and CDR2 as SMNVEV (reference sequence). The V segment lost 6 bases and the J segment 6 bases; nucleotides outside the gene matches: 8.

The CDR3 region is CASSDRLETDTQYF. Written as DNA, the CDR3 is TGTGCCAGCAGCGATCGGCTAGAAACAGATACGCAGTATTTT. The V call is TRBV9, the J call TRBJ2-3; D gene uncertain. Germline CDR1 and CDR2: SGDLS and YYNGEE. Trimming removed 3 bases from V and 3 bases from J, with 11 bases in between. This CDR3 is 14 amino acids long.

The rearrangement uses TRBV4-1 and TRBJ2-7, with 8 bases aligning to TRBD1. Germline assignment: CDR1 MGHRA and CDR2 YSYEKL. Trimming removed 1 base from V and 3 bases from J; junction bases left unmatched: 5. This CDR3 has 15 amino acids. The CDR3 region is CASSQGGTGRYEQYF. In DNA form, the CDR3 reads TGCGCCAGCAGCCAAGGTGGGACAGGACGCTACGAGCAGTACTTC.

The chain carries TRBV7-9 and TRBJ2-7, with TRBD2 matching over 8 bases. V shed 5 bases and J 4 bases; nucleotides not matched to a gene: 7. Germline V gene lookup returns CDR1 SEHNR and CDR2 FQNEAQ (reference sequence). The CDR3 runs to 14 residues. The CDR3 is CASSQIAGPYEQYF. In DNA, the CDR3 is TGTGCCAGCAGCCAAATAGCGGGGCCTTACGAGCAGTACTTC.

The rearrangement links TRBV28 to TRBJ2-7; perhaps TRBD1 as D (6 bases). The CDR3 is 13 residues long. The V end lost 5 bases, the J end lost 2 bases, and 10 bases lay between the germline ends. The germline gives CDR1 MDHEN, CDR2 SYDVKM. The CDR3 coding sequence is TGTGCCAGCAGTGGGACACAGACCTACGAGCAGTACTTC. Translation: CASSGTQTYEQYF. Full variable domain (missing parts from reference TRBV28 and TRBJ2-7): DVKVTQSSRYLVKRTGEKVFLECVQDMDHENMFWYRQDPGLGLRLIYFSYDVKMKEKGDIPEGYSVSREKKERFSLILESASTNQTSMYLCASSGTQTYEQYFGPGTRLTVT.

The V call is TRBV14, the J call TRBJ2-3; 7 bases map to TRBD2. V dropped 3 bases and J dropped 1; count of bases not matched to a gene: 7. The germline V gene has CDR1 SGHDN and CDR2 FVKESK. The CDR3 spans 16 residues. CDR3 residues: CASSQGGGYRTDTQYF. Written as DNA, the CDR3 is TGTGCCAGCAGCCAGGGGGGGGGTTATCGCACAGATACGCAGTATTTT. The whole variable domain, filled in from reference TRBV14 and TRBJ2-3, reads EAGVTQFPSHSVIEKGQTVTLRCDPISGHDNLYWYRRVMGKEIKFLLHFVKESKQDESGMPNNRFLAERTGGTYSTLKVQPAELEDSGVYFCASSQGGGYRTDTQYFGPGTRLTVL.

In this sample, this clone turned up once. The gene calls are TRBV9 and TRBJ2-5, with 7 nucleotides matching TRBD2. The ends lost 0 bases at V and 5 bases at J; junction bases unmatched: 4. Per the germline V gene, CDR1 is SGDLS and CDR2 is YYNGEE. CDR3 length: 14 amino acids. The CDR3 nucleotides are TGTGCCAGCAGCGTAGGGGGAGGGACGGAGACCCAGTACTTC. This codes for CASSVGGGTETQYF.

The rearrangement links TRBV6-5 to TRBJ1-1; TRBD1 might be the D (5 bases). From germline, CDR1 is MNHEY and CDR2 SVGAGI. This CDR3 has 12 amino acids. Deletions cut 9 bases from V and 2 bases from J, with 10 bases between. DNA for the CDR3: TGTGCCAGTCCGAGGGGCAACACTGAAGCTTTCTTT. Residues: CASPRGNTEAFF.

This chain joins TRBV21-1 and TRBJ1-5; TRBD1 is taken as the D call from the table, unchecked against the DNA. TRBV21-1 counts as a pseudogene. The CDR3 is 20 residues long. CDR3 region: CASSKECGQGELNGNQPQHF. The CDR3 coding sequence is TGTGCCAGCAGCAAAGAGTGCGGACAGGGGGAATTAAATGGCAATCAGCCCCAGCATTTT.

The chain links TRBV4-3 to TRBJ1-3; D is undetermined. This CDR3 comprises 15 residues. The V and J ends lost 1 base and 0 bases respectively, with 7 bases between them. Germline V gives CDR1 LGHNA, CDR2 YSLEER. CDR3 residues: CASSQGKSSGNTIYF. DNA of the CDR3: TGCGCCAGCAGCCAAGGGAAAAGCTCTGGAAACACCATATATTTT.

This sequence joins TRBV27 and TRBJ2-7; weak D call: TRBD1 (5 bases). V gave up 0 bases and J gave up 4 bases, with 16 bases separating them. The length of the CDR3 is 16 residues. Germline assignment: CDR1 MNHEY and CDR2 SMNVEV (reference sequence). The CDR3 sequence is CASSLSGFRAQYEQYF. The CDR3 nucleotides read TGTGCCAGCAGTTTATCAGGGTTCAGGGCACAATACGAGCAGTACTTC.

This chain joins TRBV10-2 and TRBJ1-4, with 8 bases lining up with TRBD1. Trimming took 8 bases from V and 6 from J; bases not matched to a gene: 17. This CDR3 has 17 residues. Germline CDR1 reads WSHSY; CDR2 reads SAAADI. The CDR3 DNA sequence: TGCGCCAGCTCTTATTTCGGATTACAGGGGGGCCATGAAAAACTGTTTTTT. It translates to CASSYFGLQGGHEKLFF.

This chain connects TRBV11-2 to TRBJ2-5, with D unresolved. V lost 0 bases and J lost 5, with 16 bases in between. This CDR3 contains 16 residues. Germline V CDR1 and CDR2: SGHAT, FQNNGV. CDR3 in DNA: TGTGCCAGCAGCTTAGATGGCTATGGGATGGGCGAGACCCAGTACTTC. It translates to CASSLDGYGMGETQYF.

This chain links TRBV7-2 with TRBJ1-1; D remains unclear. The germline V gene has CDR1 SGHTA and CDR2 FQGNSA. This CDR3 has 15 amino acids. Trimming took 5 bases from V and 4 from J, leaving 17 bases between them. The CDR3 DNA is TGTGCCAGCAGCCTCAAATCCCGGGCCGGCACTGAAGCTTTCTTT. Its translation: CASSLKSRAGTEAFF.

This clone was seen a handful of times. The V and J genes are TRBV3-1 (or the pseudogene TRBV3-2) and TRBJ2-7; D gene ambiguous. The CDR3 spans 11 residues. The germline V gene has CDR1 LGHDT and CDR2 YNNKEL (reference sequence). V lost 1 base and J 12 bases, leaving 10 bases between the germline ends. This chain's CDR3 is CASSQGGARYF. CDR3 nucleotide sequence: TGTGCCAGCAGCCAAGGTGGCGCACGGTACTTC.

The V and J genes are TRBV28 and TRBJ1-1; the D is unclear. V lost 6 bases, J lost 0 bases, and 8 bases lay in between. CDR3 length: 13 residues. CDR1 is MDHEN, CDR2 SYDVKM, per germline. CDR3 sequence reads: CASRRKVNTEAFF. Here the CDR3 DNA reads TGTGCCAGCAGGAGAAAAGTGAACACTGAAGCTTTCTTT.

This chain joins TRBV24-1 and TRBJ2-3; D may be TRBD1 or TRBD2 (5 bases each). Germline lookup yields CDR1 KGHDR and CDR2 SFDVKD. Trimming shortened V by 4 bases and J by 3 bases, and 16 bases separated the two germline ends. The CDR3 has 16 residues. The CDR3 DNA reads as TGTGCCACCAGTGACGGGCTGGGGGTCGGTACAGATACGCAGTATTTT. This codes for CATSDGLGVGTDTQYF.

This clone came up once. The chain carries TRBV6-2 or TRBV6-3 and TRBJ2-1; TRBD1 matches 7 bases. With V trimmed by 4 bases and J by 3 bases, 3 bases remained unmatched. The CDR3 loop spans 14 amino acids. Germline lookup yields CDR1 MNHEY and CDR2 SVGEGT. CDR3: CASSWDSGYNEQFF. Here the CDR3 DNA reads TGTGCCAGCAGTTGGGACAGCGGCTACAATGAGCAGTTCTTC.

This clone has a single count. The rearrangement joins TRBV5-1 to TRBJ2-3; D is perhaps TRBD1 (5 bases). Trimming took off 0 bases at V and 0 bases at J, with 14 bases between the two ends. The germline gives CDR1 SGHRS, CDR2 YFSETQ. CDR3 length equals 17 residues. The CDR3 sequence is CASSLDFRASSTDTQYF. The DNA of the CDR3 is TGCGCCAGCAGCTTGGATTTCAGGGCCTCTAGCACAGATACGCAGTATTTT.

The CDR3: CASSIGHNSNQPQHF. CDR3 nucleotides: TGTGCCAGTAGTATAGGGCACAATAGCAATCAGCCCCAGCATTTT. The J gene is TRBJ1-5, the V gene TRBV19; D gene uncertain. CDR1 and CDR2 (germline): LNHDA, SQIVND (reference sequence). The ends were cut back, 1 base at V and 0 bases at J, with 7 bases in the middle. The CDR3 is 15 residues long.

This clone was recorded once. This chain joins TRBV15 and TRBJ1-1; D remains unclear. Deletions cut 0 bases from V and 9 bases from J, with 8 bases between. This CDR3 has 12 residues. Germline V gene lookup returns CDR1 LNHNV and CDR2 YYDKDF (reference sequence). The CDR3 nucleotides read TGTGCCACCAGCAGAGATCAGCAGAAAGCTTTCTTT. It yields the protein CATSRDQQKAFF.

This clone has a handful of counts. The chain combines TRBV28 with TRBJ1-4; maybe TRBD1 (5 bases). The CDR3 is 14 amino acids. Germline loops: CDR1 MDHEN, CDR2 SYDVKM. V was trimmed by 8 bases and J by 6 bases, leaving 16 bases between them. As DNA, the CDR3 is TGTGCCAGCCTTTCGGAGGGGAAGGATGAAAAACTGTTTTTT. Its translation: CASLSEGKDEKLFF. Together with reference TRBV28 and TRBJ1-4, the CDR3 gives the full variable domain: DVKVTQSSRYLVKRTGEKVFLECVQDMDHENMFWYRQDPGLGLRLIYFSYDVKMKEKGDIPEGYSVSREKKERFSLILESASTNQTSMYLCASLSEGKDEKLFFGSGTQLSVL.